This TCR beta chain was found in a study of blood T cell repertoires in COVID-19. All enrollees were roughly 18 to 89 years old and from roughly 26 US areas. Participants were placed into cohorts based on the clinical history they reported. Sequencing used immunoSEQ multiplex PCR; TCRdb keeps in-frame clones, though not all of them. The sample includes approximately 360,000 clones, over 80% of them seen just once. Germline CDR1 SGHAT, CDR2 FQNNGV. This CDR3 has 17 residues. V trimming: 2 bases; J trimming: 3 bases; junction bases outside the gene matches: 13. The chain is built from TRBV11-2 and TRBJ2-7; 7 bases are a match to TRBD2. The source material was PBMCs or T cells enriched from blood (not recorded which). This receptor was taken from a woman in her fifties or sixties who had recovered from COVID-19. CDR3 sequence reads: CASSLYHQGLPGYEQYF. CDR3 nucleotide sequence: TGTGCCAGCAGCTTATACCATCAGGGACTACCCGGCTACGAGCAGTACTTC. The full variable domain, in which reference TRBV11-2 and TRBJ2-7 provide the parts outside the CDR3, is EAGVAQSPRYKIIEKRQSVAFWCNPISGHATLYWYQQILGQGPKLLIQFQNNGVVDDSQLPKDRFSAERLKGVDSTLKIQPAKLEDSAVYLCASSLYHQGLPGYEQYFGPGTRLTVT.